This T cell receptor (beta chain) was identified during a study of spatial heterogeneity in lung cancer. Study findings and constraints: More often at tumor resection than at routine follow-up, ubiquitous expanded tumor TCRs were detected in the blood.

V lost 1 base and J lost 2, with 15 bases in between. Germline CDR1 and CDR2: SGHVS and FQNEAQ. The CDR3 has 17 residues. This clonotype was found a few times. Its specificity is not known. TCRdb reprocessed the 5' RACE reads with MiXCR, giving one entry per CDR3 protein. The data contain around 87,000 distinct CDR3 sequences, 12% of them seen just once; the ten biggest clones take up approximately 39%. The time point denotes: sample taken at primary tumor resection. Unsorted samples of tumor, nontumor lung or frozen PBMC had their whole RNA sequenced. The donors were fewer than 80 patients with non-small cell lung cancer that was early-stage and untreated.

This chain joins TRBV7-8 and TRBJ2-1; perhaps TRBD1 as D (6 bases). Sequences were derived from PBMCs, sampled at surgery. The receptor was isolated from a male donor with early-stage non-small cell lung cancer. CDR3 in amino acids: CASSLVTGPIAYNEQFF. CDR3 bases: TGTGCCAGCAGCTTAGTAACAGGGCCGATTGCCTACAATGAGCAGTTCTTC. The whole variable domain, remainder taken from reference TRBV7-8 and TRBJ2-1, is GAGVSQSPRYKVAKRGQDVALRCDPISGHVSLFWYQQALGQGPEFLTYFQNEAQLDKSGLPSDRFFAERPEGSVSTLKIQRTQQEDSAVYLCASSLVTGPIAYNEQFFGPGTRLTVL.